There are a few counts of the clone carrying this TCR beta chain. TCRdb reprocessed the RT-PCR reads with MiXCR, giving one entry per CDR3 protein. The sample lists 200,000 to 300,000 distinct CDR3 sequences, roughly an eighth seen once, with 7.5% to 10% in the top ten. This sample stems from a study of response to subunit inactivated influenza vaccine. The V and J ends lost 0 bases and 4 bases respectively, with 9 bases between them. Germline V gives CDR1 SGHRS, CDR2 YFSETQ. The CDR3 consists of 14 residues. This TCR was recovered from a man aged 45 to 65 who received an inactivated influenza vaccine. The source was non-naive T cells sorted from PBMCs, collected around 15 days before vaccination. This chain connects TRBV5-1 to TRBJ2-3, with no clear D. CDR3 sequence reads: CASSLGQESDTQYF. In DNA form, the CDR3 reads TGCGCCAGCAGCTTGGGGCAGGAGTCAGATACGCAGTATTTT.